This T cell receptor (beta chain) was captured in a study of human T cells and chemical hapten exposure. Study overall: Researchers reported sensitizing an approximately 2 cm by approximately 2 cm upper inner arm skin site with 2% DPC. Once 0.01% DPC had been applied to the upper back by patch test, readings were taken at 6 days.

This clonotype occurred a few times. This CDR3 is 12 amino acids long. V was shortened by 5 bases and J by 11 bases, with 18 bases between the two germline ends. Germline CDR1 and CDR2: GTSNPN and SVGIG (reference sequence). Via MiXCR, TCRdb re-called the RACE reads, giving one row per CDR3 protein. The sample has about 69,000 distinct CDR3 sequences; over 9% are singletons. As to time point: patch test 2, 6 weeks after DPC sensitization. Treatment here: therapeutic diphenylcyclopropenone sensitization with weekly scalp DPC. From whole blood left unfractionated, total RNA was extracted. The sequences come from whole blood, collected in connection with sensitization to the hapten diphenylcyclopropenone (DPC). The TCR sequence derives from a woman in her forties or fifties with alopecia areata. Some clones in this sample may be carry-over from other donors' samples. The chain couples TRBV30 to TRBJ1-1; no definite D call. The CDR3 sequence is CAWHRPLAGAFF. The CDR3 bases are TGTGCCTGGCATCGTCCCCTGGCTGGGGCTTTCTTT.